Sequencing of this T cell receptor (beta chain) was carried out in a study of control samples from healthy donors and cancer patients. This CDR3 has 16 residues. Deletions cut 2 bases from V and 0 bases from J, with 13 bases between. Germline V lookup: CDR1 KGHSH, CDR2 LQKENI. TCRdb's table, derived via immunoSEQ multiplex PCR, lists solely in-frame clones and lacks some. Among over 25,000 clones listed, 70% to 90% were seen once. This TCR came from a female donor with melanoma. The gene calls are TRBV18 and TRBJ1-1, with D hard to call. Sequencing was carried out using formalin-fixed, paraffin-embedded tissue. CDR3 DNA: TGTGCCAGCTCACCAACCCCCATAGGAGTGAACACTGAAGCTTTCTTT. As protein: CASSPTPIGVNTEAFF. Filled out from reference TRBV18 and TRBJ1-1, the complete variable domain reads NAGVMQNPRHLVRRRGQEARLRCSPMKGHSHVYWYRQLPEEGLKFMVYLQKENIIDESGMPKERFSAEFPKEGPSILRIQQVVRGDSAAYFCASSPTPIGVNTEAFFGQGTRLTVV.